Following are 16 T cell receptor beta chains from one sample sequenced in a study of cytomegalovirus exposure and HLA in healthy donors. Primers included in the PCR were 60 Vbeta and 13 Jbeta primers. Data came from immunoSEQ multiplex PCR; TCRdb stores just in-frame clones and leaves some out. Of tens of thousands of clones listed, under 85% are singletons. The material sequenced was PBMCs. These receptors all stem from a male donor in good health and CMV-seropositive.

The chain is built from TRBV7-6 and TRBJ2-1; 11 nucleotides agree with TRBD1. The CDR3 contains 15 residues. The germline V gene encodes CDR1 SGHVS and CDR2 FNYEAQ. The V segment lost 5 bases and the J segment 4 bases; nucleotides outside the gene matches: 4. CDR3 nucleotides: TGTGCCAGCAGCGCGGGACAGGGGGTTTACAATGAGCAGTTCTTC. Protein product: CASSAGQGVYNEQFF.

The chain uses TRBV10-3 and TRBJ2-1; TRBD2 matches 13 bases. This CDR3 has 17 residues. Trimming removed 0 bases from V and 5 bases from J; junction bases left unmatched: 4. CDR1 is ENHRY, CDR2 SYGVKD, per germline. The CDR3 DNA is TGTGCCATCAGTGAGTCGGGACTAGCGGGGAGAAACAATGAGCAGTTCTTC. Its protein product is CAISESGLAGRNNEQFF.

The chain links TRBV9 to TRBJ1-3; D gene unclear. Trimming took off 3 bases at V and 3 bases at J, with 7 bases between the two ends. The germline V gene has CDR1 SGDLS and CDR2 YYNGEE. CDR3 size: 13 residues. The CDR3 is CASSGEDGNTIYF. The CDR3 DNA sequence: TGTGCCAGCAGCGGGGAGGATGGAAACACCATATATTTT.

This clone was counted between two and nine times. The chain couples TRBV5-1 to TRBJ2-3; 7 nucleotides line up with TRBD1. With 4 bases clipped from V and 5 bases from J, the junction kept 7 bases outside the gene matches. Germline V CDR1 and CDR2: SGHRS, YFSETQ. This CDR3 has 14 amino acids. The CDR3 is CASSPQGVQDTQYF. CDR3 nucleotides: TGCGCCAGCAGCCCGCAGGGGGTCCAAGATACGCAGTATTTT.

CDR3 nucleotides: TGTGCCAGCAGCTCAAGGGGATTAGGGGTCATGAACACTGAAGCTTTCTTT. Translated: CASSSRGLGVMNTEAFF. This chain connects TRBV11-2 to TRBJ1-1, with D possibly TRBD1 on 5 matching bases. The germline gives CDR1 SGHAT, CDR2 FQNNGV. Trimming took 4 bases from V and 0 from J, leaving 18 bases between them. The CDR3 extends over 17 amino acids.

The chain couples TRBV11-2 to TRBJ1-4; 7 bases match TRBD1. The CDR3 loop spans 15 amino acids. CDR1 is SGHAT and CDR2 is FQNNGV in the germline V gene. Trimming removed 0 bases from V and 8 bases from J; junction bases left unmatched: 6. In DNA, the CDR3 is TGTGCCAGCAGCTTAGATGGGCAGGGGGGAGAAAAACTGTTTTTT. Translating gives CASSLDGQGGEKLFF.

V is TRBV5-1 and J is TRBJ2-3; 11 bases are shared with TRBD1. Trimming cost V 5 bases and J 0 bases; bases outside gene matches: 8. The CDR3 runs to 17 residues. From germline, CDR1 is SGHRS and CDR2 YFSETQ. CDR3: CASRRDRGTLSTDTQYF. The CDR3 nucleotides read TGCGCCAGCAGACGGGACAGGGGGACCCTTAGCACAGATACGCAGTATTTT.

V is TRBV13 and J is TRBJ1-1, with 9 bases fitting TRBD1. After removal of 5 bases from V and 2 bases from J, the junction contained 3 bases not matched to a gene. The CDR3 has 14 amino acids. Germline V gene sequence: CDR1 PRHDT, CDR2 FYEKMQ (reference sequence). The DNA of the CDR3 is TGTGCCAGCAGCGACAGGGGGGGTAACACTGAAGCTTTCTTT. It yields the protein CASSDRGGNTEAFF.

The rearrangement uses TRBV5-4 and TRBJ1-2; D might be TRBD1 (5 bases). V lost 0 bases and J 4 bases, leaving 10 bases between the germline ends. Per germline, CDR1 SGHNT and CDR2 YYREEE (reference sequence). This CDR3 has 14 residues. The CDR3 coding sequence is TGTGCCAGCAGCTTGGAGGGGTCCGCCTATGGCTACACCTTC. Amino acid sequence: CASSLEGSAYGYTF.

V and J are TRBV19 and TRBJ2-3; 8 nucleotides line up with TRBD1. This CDR3 has 13 residues. Germline CDR1 and CDR2: LNHDA and SQIVND (reference sequence). J was trimmed by 7 bases and V by 5 bases; bases with no gene match: 5. CDR3 DNA: TGTGCCAGTAGTCAGGGGGCTTGGAATACGCAGTATTTT. It translates to CASSQGAWNTQYF.

The V call is TRBV9, the J call TRBJ2-3, with D unclear. The V end was cut by 4 bases, the J end by 2 bases, with 8 bases between. Germline CDR1 and CDR2: SGDLS and YYNGEE. The CDR3 is 13 amino acids. CDR3 region: CASSRSHTDTQYF. CDR3 in DNA: TGTGCCAGCAGCCGGTCGCACACAGATACGCAGTATTTT. Full variable domain (outside the CDR3, taken from reference TRBV9 and TRBJ2-3): DSGVTQTPKHLITATGQRVTLRCSPRSGDLSVYWYQQSLDQGLQFLIQYYNGEERAKGNILERFSAQQFPDLHSELNLSSLELGDSALYFCASSRSHTDTQYFGPGTRLTVL.

CDR3 sequence reads: CASKQGGFGYTF. The CDR3 nucleotides are TGTGCCAGCAAGCAGGGGGGTTTCGGCTACACCTTC. V usage is TRBV25-1 and J usage is TRBJ1-2; 7 nucleotides match TRBD1. The CDR3 spans 12 residues. J lost 8 bases, V lost 7 bases, and 7 bases had no gene match. Germline CDR1 MGHDK, CDR2 SYGVNS.

The J gene is TRBJ2-1, the V gene TRBV7-2, with TRBD1 matching 8 bases. CDR3 length equals 14 residues. J was trimmed by 3 bases and V by 5 bases; bases with no gene match: 3. CDR1 SGHTA and CDR2 FQGNSA come from the germline V gene. The chain's CDR3 is CASSPGTGYNEQFF. The CDR3 DNA reads TGTGCCAGCAGCCCCGGGACAGGCTACAATGAGCAGTTCTTC.

The CDR3 loop reads CSVEGATEAFF. DNA for the CDR3: TGCAGCGTTGAAGGGGCCACTGAAGCTTTCTTT. The chain couples TRBV29-1 to TRBJ1-1; no clear D. Trimming shortened V by 1 base and J by 4 bases, and 4 bases separated the two germline ends. CDR3 length: 11 residues. Germline V lookup: CDR1 SQVTM, CDR2 ANQGSEA.

In DNA form, the CDR3 reads TGTGCCAGCAGTTGGGGGGACGGGGCCAACGTCCTGACTTTC. Protein sequence: CASSWGDGANVLTF. V and J are TRBV9 and TRBJ2-6; perhaps TRBD2 as D (6 bases). Germline V gene lookup returns CDR1 SGDLS and CDR2 YYNGEE. This CDR3 is built from 14 residues. Trimming took off 5 bases at V and 4 bases at J, with 10 bases between the two ends. Looking up the rest from reference TRBV9 and TRBJ2-6 gives the full variable domain: DSGVTQTPKHLITATGQRVTLRCSPRSGDLSVYWYQQSLDQGLQFLIQYYNGEERAKGNILERFSAQQFPDLHSELNLSSLELGDSALYFCASSWGDGANVLTFGAGSRLTVL.

This rearrangement joins TRBV29-1 to TRBJ2-7, with TRBD1 matching 7 bases. Germline lookup yields CDR1 SQVTM and CDR2 ANQGSEA. The length of the CDR3 is 16 residues. Losses at the gene ends were 6 bases for V and 2 bases for J; bases not matched to a gene: 16. CDR3 DNA: TGCAGCGTCAAGGGTCGCCAAGACAGGGTCCCCTACGAGCAGTACTTC. Amino acid sequence: CSVKGRQDRVPYEQYF.